This T cell receptor beta chain was identified in a study of blood T cell repertoires in COVID-19. Study background: Sites across the United States, Italy and Spain contributed samples from acute and convalescent COVID-19. PBMCs, B-cell-depleted T cells, or T cells were the source of the cDNA or gDNA that made up the material.

Only in-frame clones appear in the TCRdb table, and some are missing; sequencing was by immunoSEQ multiplex PCR. The sample holds 270,000 or so clones, approximately 77% seen once. From germline, CDR1 is MGHDK and CDR2 SYGVNS. V lost 4 bases and J lost 6; bases outside the gene matches: 10. The CDR3 extends over 16 amino acids. Sequences were obtained from peripheral blood. The sequence came from a woman aged 18-29 years with acute or convalescent COVID-19. This rearrangement joins TRBV25-1 to TRBJ2-3; 10 bases line up with TRBD2. The CDR3 DNA is TGTGCCAGCAGTGCCGGTTCAGCGGGAGGGCCCGATACGCAGTATTTT. Its protein product is CASSAGSAGGPDTQYF. Using reference TRBV25-1 and TRBJ2-3 for the parts outside the CDR3, the full variable domain is EADIYQTPRYLVIGTGKKITLECSQTMGHDKMYWYQQDPGMELHLIHYSYGVNSTEKGDLSSESTVSRIRTEHFPLTLESARPSHTSQYLCASSAGSAGGPDTQYFGPGTRLTVL.